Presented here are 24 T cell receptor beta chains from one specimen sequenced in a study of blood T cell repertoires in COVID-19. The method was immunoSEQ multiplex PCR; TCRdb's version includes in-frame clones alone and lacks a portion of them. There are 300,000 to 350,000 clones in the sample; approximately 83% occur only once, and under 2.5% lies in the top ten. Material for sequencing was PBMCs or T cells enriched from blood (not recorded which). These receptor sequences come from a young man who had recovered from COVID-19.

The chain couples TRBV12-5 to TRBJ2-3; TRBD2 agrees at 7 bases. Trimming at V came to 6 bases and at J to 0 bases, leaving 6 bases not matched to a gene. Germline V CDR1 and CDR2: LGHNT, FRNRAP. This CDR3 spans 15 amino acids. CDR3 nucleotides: TGTGCTAGTGGGTTACTAGCGACTAGCACAGATACGCAGTATTTT. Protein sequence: CASGLLATSTDTQYF.

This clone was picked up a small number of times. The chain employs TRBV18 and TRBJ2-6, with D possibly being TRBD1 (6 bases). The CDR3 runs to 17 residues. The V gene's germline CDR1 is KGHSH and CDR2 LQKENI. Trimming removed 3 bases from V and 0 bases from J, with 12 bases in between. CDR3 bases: TGTGCCAGCTCACCGGACAGATTAACCTCTGGGGCCAACGTCCTGACTTTC. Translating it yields CASSPDRLTSGANVLTF. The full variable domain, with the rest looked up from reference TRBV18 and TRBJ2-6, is NAGVMQNPRHLVRRRGQEARLRCSPMKGHSHVYWYRQLPEEGLKFMVYLQKENIIDESGMPKERFSAEFPKEGPSILRIQQVVRGDSAAYFCASSPDRLTSGANVLTFGAGSRLTVL.

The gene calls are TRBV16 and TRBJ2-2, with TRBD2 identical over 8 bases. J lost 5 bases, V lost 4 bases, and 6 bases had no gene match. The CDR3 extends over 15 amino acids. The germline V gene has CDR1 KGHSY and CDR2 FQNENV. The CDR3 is CASSLSGGGTGELFF. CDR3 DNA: TGTGCCAGCAGCCTAAGCGGGGGAGGAACCGGGGAGCTGTTTTTT.

This CDR3 reads CASSSPGQGVDEQYF. The CDR3 region has the DNA TGTGCCAGCAGCTCCCCGGGACAGGGGGTGGACGAGCAGTACTTC. J is TRBJ2-7 and V is TRBV13; TRBD1 agrees at 11 bases. The junction had 7 bases not matched to a gene; V was cut back by 4 bases and J by 5 bases. The CDR3 loop spans 15 amino acids. Germline V gene lookup returns CDR1 PRHDT and CDR2 FYEKMQ (reference sequence).

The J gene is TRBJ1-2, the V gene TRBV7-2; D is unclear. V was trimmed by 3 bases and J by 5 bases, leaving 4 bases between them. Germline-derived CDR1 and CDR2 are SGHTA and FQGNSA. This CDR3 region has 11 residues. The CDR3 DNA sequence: TGTGCCAGCAGCTTCGGTTATGGCTACACCTTC. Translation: CASSFGYGYTF.

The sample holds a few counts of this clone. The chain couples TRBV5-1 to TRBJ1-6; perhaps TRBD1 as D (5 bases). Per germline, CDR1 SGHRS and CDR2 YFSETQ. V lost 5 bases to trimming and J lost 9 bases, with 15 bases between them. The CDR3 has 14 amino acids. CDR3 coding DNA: TGCGCCAGCAGATTAGCAGGGATGGGTTCACCCCTCCACTTT. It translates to CASRLAGMGSPLHF.

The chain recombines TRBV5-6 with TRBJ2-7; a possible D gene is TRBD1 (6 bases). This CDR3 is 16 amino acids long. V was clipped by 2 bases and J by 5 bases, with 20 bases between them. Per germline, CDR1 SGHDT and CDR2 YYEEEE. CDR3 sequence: CASSFGDTGTENEQYF. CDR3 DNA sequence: TGTGCCAGCAGCTTCGGGGACACCGGGACCGAAAACGAGCAGTACTTC.

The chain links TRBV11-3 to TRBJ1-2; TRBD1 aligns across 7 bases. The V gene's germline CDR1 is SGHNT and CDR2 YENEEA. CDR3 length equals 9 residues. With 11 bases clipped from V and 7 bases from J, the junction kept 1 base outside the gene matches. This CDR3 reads CAYRGGYTF. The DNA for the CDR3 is TGTGCCTACAGGGGTGGCTACACCTTC.

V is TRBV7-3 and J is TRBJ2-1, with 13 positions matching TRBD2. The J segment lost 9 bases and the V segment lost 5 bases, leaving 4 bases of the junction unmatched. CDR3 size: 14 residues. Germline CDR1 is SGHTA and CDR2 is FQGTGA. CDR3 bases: TGTGCCAGCAGCCCGCGACTAGCGGGGGGTGAGCAGTTCTTC. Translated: CASSPRLAGGEQFF. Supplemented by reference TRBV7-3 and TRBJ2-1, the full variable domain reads GAGVSQTPSNKVTEKGKYVELRCDPISGHTALYWYRQSLGQGPEFLIYFQGTGAADDSGLPNDRFFAVRPEGSVSTLKIQRTERGDSAVYLCASSPRLAGGEQFFGPGTRLTVL.

The CDR3 sequence: CASSQASGEKLFF. In nucleotides, the CDR3 is TGCGCCAGCAGCCAAGCCTCGGGAGAAAAACTGTTTTTT. The V call is TRBV4-3, the J call TRBJ1-4, with D unresolved. V was shortened by 1 base and J by 8 bases, with 8 bases between the two germline ends. The CDR3 covers 13 residues. Germline V gene sequence: CDR1 LGHNA, CDR2 YSLEER.

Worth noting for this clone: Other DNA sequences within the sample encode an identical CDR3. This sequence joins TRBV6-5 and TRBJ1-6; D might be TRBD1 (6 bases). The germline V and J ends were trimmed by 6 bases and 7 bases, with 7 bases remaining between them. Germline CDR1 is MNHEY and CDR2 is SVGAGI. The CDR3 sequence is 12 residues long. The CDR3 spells CASSTGNSPLHF. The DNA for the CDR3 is TGTGCCAGCAGCACAGGGAATTCACCCCTCCACTTT.

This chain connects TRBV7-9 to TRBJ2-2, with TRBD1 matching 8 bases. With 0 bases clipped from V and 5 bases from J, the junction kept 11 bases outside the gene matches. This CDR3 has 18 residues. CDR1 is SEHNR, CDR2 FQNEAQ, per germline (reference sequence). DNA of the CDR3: TGTGCCAGCAGCTTAGCGTCTTTACTCAGGGGGCGAACCGGGGAGCTGTTTTTT. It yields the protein CASSLASLLRGRTGELFF.

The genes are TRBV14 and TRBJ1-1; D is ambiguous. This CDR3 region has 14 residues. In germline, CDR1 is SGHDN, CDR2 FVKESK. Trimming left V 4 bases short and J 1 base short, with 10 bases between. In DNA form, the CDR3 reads TGTGCCAGCAGCCGCGTGTCGCGGAACACTGAAGCTTTCTTT. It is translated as CASSRVSRNTEAFF.

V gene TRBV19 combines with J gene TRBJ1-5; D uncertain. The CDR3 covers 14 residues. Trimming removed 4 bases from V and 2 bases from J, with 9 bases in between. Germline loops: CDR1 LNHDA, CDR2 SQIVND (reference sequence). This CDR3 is CASSKFYGNQPQHF. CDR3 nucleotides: TGTGCCAGTAGTAAGTTCTATGGCAATCAGCCCCAGCATTTT.

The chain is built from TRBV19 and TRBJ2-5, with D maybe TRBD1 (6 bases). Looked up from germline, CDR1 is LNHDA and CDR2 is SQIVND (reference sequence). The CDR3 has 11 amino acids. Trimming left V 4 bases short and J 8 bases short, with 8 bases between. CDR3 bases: TGTGCCAGTAGTACAGGGGCAACCCAGTACTTC. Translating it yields CASSTGATQYF.

As DNA, the CDR3 is TGTGCCAGCAGCCGACCCCAGGGGCTGGAGGGGGAGCTGTTTTTT. Protein sequence: CASSRPQGLEGELFF. The gene calls are TRBV7-9 and TRBJ2-2; D might be TRBD1 (6 bases). V was clipped by 5 bases and J by 8 bases, with 18 bases between them. This CDR3 comprises 15 residues. Germline V CDR1 and CDR2: SEHNR, FQNEAQ (reference sequence).

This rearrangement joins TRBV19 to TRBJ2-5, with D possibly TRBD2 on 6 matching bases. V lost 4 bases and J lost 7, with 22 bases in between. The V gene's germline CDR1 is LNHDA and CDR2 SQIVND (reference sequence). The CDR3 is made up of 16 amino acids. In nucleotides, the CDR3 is TGTGCCAGTAGTACCGGGCGGGACGGCGGACGCCGGACCCAGTACTTC. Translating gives CASSTGRDGGRRTQYF.

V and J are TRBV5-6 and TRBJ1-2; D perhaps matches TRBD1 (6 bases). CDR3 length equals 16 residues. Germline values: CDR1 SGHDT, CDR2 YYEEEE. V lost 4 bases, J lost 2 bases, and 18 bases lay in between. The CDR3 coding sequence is TGTGCCAGCAGCCCCATCTACAGGGTCCAGAACTATGGCTACACCTTC. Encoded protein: CASSPIYRVQNYGYTF.

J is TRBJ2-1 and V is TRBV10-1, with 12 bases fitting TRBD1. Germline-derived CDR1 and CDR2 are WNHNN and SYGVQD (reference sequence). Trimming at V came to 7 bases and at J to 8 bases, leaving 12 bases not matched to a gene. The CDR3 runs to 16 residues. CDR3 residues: CASNKRDRGRPDEQFF. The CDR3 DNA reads TGCGCCAGCAACAAGAGGGACAGGGGGCGCCCCGATGAGCAGTTCTTC.

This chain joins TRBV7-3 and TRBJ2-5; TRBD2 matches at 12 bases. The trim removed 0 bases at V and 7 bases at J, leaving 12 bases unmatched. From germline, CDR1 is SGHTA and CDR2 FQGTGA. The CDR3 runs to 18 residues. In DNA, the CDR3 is TGTGCCAGCAGCTTAACTGGCGCTAGCGGGGGGGCCGGAGGGACCCAGTACTTC. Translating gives CASSLTGASGGAGGTQYF.

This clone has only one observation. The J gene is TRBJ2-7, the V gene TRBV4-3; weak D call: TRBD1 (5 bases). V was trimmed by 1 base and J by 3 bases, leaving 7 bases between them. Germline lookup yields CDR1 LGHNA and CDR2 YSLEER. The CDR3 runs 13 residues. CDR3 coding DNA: TGCGCCAGCAGCCAAGGACAGTTCTACGAGCAGTACTTC. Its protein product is CASSQGQFYEQYF.

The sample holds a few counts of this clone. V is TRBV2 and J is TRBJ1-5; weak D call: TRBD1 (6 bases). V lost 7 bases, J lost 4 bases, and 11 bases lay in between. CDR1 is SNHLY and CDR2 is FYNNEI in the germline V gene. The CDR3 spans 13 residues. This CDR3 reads CASNERGNQPQHF. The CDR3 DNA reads TGTGCCAGCAATGAGAGGGGGAATCAGCCCCAGCATTTT.

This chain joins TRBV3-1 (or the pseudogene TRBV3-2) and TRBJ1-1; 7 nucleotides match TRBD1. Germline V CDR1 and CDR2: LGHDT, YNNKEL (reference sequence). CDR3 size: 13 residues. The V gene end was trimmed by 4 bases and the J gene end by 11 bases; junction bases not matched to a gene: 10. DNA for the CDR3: TGTGCCAGCAGCCCGATAAGGGGACAGAAGGCTTTCTTT. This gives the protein CASSPIRGQKAFF.

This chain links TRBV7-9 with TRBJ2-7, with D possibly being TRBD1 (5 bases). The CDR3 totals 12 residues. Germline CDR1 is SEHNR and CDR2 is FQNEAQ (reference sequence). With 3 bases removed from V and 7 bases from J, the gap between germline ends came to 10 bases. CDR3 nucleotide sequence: TGTGCCAGCAGCTTTCAGGGTGTAGAGCAGTACTTC. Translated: CASSFQGVEQYF.